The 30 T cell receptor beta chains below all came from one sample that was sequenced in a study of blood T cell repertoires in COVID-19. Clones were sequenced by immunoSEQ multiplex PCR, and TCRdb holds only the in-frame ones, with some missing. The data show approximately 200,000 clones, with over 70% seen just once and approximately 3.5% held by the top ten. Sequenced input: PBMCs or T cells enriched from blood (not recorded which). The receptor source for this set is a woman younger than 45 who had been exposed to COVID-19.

CDR3: CASSVAGSTDTQYF. Written as DNA, the CDR3 is TGTGCCAGCAGTGTAGCGGGGAGCACAGATACGCAGTATTTT. This chain connects TRBV25-1 to TRBJ2-3; 8 bases are a match to TRBD2. J lost 0 bases, V lost 4 bases, and 0 bases had no gene match. CDR3 length: 14 residues. Germline values: CDR1 MGHDK, CDR2 SYGVNS.

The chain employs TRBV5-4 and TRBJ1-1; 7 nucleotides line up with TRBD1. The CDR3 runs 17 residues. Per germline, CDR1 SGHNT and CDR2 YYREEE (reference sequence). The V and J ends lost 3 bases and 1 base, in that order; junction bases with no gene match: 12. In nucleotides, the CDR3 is TGTGCCAGCAGCTCGGGAATGACGACAGGGAGGAACACTGAAGCTTTCTTT. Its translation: CASSSGMTTGRNTEAFF. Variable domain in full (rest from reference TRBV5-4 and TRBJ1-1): ETGVTQSPTHLIKTRGQQVTLRCSSQSGHNTVSWYQQALGQGPQFIFQYYREEENGRGNFPPRFSGLQFPNYSSELNVNALELDDSALYLCASSSGMTTGRNTEAFFGQGTRLTVV.

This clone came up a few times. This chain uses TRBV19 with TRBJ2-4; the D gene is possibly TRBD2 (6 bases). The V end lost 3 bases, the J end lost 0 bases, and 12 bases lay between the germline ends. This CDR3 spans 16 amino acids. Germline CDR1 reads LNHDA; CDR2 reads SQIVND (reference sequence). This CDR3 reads CASSISGTPAKNIQYF. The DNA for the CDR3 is TGTGCCAGTAGTATTTCCGGGACTCCAGCCAAAAACATTCAGTACTTC.

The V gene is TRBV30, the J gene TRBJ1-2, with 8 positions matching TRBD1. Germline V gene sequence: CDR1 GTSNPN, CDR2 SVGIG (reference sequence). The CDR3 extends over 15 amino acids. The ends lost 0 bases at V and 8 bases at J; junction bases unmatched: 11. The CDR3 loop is CAWSVKPTGVRGYTF. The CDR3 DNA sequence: TGTGCCTGGAGTGTCAAACCGACAGGGGTCCGGGGCTACACCTTC.

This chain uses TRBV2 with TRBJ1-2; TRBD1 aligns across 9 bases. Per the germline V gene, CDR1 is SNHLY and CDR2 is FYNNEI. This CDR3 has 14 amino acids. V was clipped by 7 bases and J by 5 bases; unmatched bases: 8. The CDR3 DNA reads TGTGCCAGCACCCCAGGAGACAGGGGGTATGGCTACACCTTC. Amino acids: CASTPGDRGYGYTF.

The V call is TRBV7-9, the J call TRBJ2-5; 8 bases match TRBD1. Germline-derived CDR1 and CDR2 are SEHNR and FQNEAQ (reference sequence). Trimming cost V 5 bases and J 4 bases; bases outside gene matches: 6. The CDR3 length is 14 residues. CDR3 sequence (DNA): TGTGCCAGCAGCCGAGGACAGGGACGAGAGACCCAGTACTTC. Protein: CASSRGQGRETQYF.

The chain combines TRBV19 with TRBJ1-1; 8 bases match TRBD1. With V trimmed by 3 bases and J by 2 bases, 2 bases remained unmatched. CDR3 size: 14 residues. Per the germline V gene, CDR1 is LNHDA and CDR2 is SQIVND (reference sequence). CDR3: CASSMDRANTEAFF. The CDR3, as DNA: TGTGCCAGTAGTATGGACAGGGCTAACACTGAAGCTTTCTTT. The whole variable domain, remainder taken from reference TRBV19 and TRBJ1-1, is DGGITQSPKYLFRKEGQNVTLSCEQNLNHDAMYWYRQDPGQGLRLIYYSQIVNDFQKGDIAEGYSVSREKKESFPLTVTSAQKNPTAFYLCASSMDRANTEAFFGQGTRLTVV.

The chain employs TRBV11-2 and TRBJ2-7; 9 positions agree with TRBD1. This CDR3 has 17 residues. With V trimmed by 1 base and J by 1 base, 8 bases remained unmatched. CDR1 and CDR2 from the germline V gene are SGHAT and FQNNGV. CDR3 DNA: TGTGCCAGCAGCTTAGCAACCGGACAGGGGTTATCCTACGAGCAGTACTTC. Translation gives CASSLATGQGLSYEQYF. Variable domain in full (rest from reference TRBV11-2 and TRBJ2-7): EAGVAQSPRYKIIEKRQSVAFWCNPISGHATLYWYQQILGQGPKLLIQFQNNGVVDDSQLPKDRFSAERLKGVDSTLKIQPAKLEDSAVYLCASSLATGQGLSYEQYFGPGTRLTVT.

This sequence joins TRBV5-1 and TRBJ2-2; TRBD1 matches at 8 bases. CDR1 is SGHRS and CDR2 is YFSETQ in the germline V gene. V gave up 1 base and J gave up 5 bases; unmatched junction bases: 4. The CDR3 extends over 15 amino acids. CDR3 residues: CASSLQGAETGELFF. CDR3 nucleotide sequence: TGCGCCAGCAGCTTGCAGGGGGCGGAGACCGGGGAGCTGTTTTTT.

The DNA of the CDR3 is TGCGCCAGCGGAGATGCGAAGACCCAGTACTTC. Translated: CASGDAKTQYF. The genes are TRBV4-1 and TRBJ2-5; D uncertain. V shed 8 bases and J shed 6 bases, with 10 bases lying between them. Per the germline V gene, CDR1 is MGHRA and CDR2 is YSYEKL. The CDR3 contains 11 residues.

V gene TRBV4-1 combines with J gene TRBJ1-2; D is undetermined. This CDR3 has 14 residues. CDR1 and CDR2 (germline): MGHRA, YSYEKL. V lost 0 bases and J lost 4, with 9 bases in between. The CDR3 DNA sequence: TGCGCCAGCAGCCAAGAGCTAACCGTCTATGGCTACACCTTC. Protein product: CASSQELTVYGYTF.

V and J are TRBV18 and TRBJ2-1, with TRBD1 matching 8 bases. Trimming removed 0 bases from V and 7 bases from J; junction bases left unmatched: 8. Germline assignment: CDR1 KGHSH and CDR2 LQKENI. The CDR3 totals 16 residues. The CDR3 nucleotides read TGTGCCAGCTCACCACCGCGCAGGGGGCTTCTGAATGAGCAGTTCTTC. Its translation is CASSPPRRGLLNEQFF.

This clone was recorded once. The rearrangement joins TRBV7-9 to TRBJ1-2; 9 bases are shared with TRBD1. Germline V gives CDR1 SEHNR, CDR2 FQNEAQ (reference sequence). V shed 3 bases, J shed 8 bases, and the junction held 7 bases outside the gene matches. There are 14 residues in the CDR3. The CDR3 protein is CASSFTGTGKGYTF. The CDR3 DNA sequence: TGTGCCAGCAGCTTCACCGGGACAGGGAAAGGCTACACCTTC.

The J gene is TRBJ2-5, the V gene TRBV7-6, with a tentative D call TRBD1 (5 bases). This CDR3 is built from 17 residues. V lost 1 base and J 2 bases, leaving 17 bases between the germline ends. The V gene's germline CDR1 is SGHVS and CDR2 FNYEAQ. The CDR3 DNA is TGTGCCAGCAGCTTAGTCCAAGGGGCGAACCCTCAAGAGACCCAGTACTTC. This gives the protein CASSLVQGANPQETQYF.

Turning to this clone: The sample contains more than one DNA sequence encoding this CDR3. CDR3 residues: CAWSVRQYNSPLHF. CDR3 DNA: TGTGCCTGGAGTGTAAGACAGTATAATTCACCCCTCCACTTT. The chain links TRBV30 to TRBJ1-6, with TRBD1 as a possible D gene (5 bases). V was clipped by 0 bases and J by 4 bases, with 7 bases between them. This CDR3 spans 14 amino acids. Looked up from germline, CDR1 is GTSNPN and CDR2 is SVGIG (reference sequence). The full variable domain, its missing parts supplied by reference TRBV30 and TRBJ1-6, is SQTIHQWPATLVQPVGSPLSLECTVEGTSNPNLYWYRQAAGRGLQLLFYSVGIGQISSEVPQNLSASRPQDRQFILSSKKLLLSDSGFYLCAWSVRQYNSPLHFGNGTRLTVT.

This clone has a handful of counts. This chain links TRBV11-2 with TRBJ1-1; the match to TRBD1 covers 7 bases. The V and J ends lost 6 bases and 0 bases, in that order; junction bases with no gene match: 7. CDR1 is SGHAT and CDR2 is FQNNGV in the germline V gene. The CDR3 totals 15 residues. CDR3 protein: CASSLQGVMNTEAFF. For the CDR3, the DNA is TGTGCCAGCAGTTTGCAGGGGGTTATGAACACTGAAGCTTTCTTT.

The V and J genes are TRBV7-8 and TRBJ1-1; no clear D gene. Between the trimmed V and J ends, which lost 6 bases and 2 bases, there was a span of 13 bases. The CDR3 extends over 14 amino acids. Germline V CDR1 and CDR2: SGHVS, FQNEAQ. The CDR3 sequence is CASRLDYFNTEAFF. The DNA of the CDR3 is TGTGCCAGCAGGCTAGACTACTTTAACACTGAAGCTTTCTTT.

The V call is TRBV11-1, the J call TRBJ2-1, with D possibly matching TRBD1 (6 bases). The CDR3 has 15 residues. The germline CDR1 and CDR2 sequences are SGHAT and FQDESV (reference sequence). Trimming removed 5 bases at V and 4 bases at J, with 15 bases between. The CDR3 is CASSRSGTIYNEQFF. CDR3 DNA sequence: TGTGCCAGCAGCCGCTCCGGGACAATTTACAATGAGCAGTTCTTC.

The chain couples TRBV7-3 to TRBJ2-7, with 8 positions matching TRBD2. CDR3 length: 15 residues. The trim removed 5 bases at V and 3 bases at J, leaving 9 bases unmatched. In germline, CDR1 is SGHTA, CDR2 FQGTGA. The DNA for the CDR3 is TGTGCCAGCAGCCCCGGCCCCGGGACTAGCTACGAGCAGTACTTC. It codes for CASSPGPGTSYEQYF.

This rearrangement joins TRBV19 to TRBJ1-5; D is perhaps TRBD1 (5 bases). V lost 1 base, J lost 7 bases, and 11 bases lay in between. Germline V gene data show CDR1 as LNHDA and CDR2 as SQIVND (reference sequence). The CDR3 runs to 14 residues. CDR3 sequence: CASSIGRVRQPQHF. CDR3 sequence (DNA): TGTGCCAGTAGTATAGGCAGGGTGAGGCAGCCCCAGCATTTT.

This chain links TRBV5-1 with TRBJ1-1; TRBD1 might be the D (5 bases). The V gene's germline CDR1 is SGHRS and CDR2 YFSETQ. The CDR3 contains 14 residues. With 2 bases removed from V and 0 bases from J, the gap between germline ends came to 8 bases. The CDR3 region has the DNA TGCGCCAGCAGCTTTGCAGGGATGAACACTGAAGCTTTCTTT. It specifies CASSFAGMNTEAFF.

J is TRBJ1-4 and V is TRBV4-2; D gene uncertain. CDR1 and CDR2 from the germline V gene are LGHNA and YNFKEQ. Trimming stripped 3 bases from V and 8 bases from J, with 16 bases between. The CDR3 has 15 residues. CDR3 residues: CASSQGSPGNEKLFF. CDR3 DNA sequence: TGTGCCAGCAGCCAGGGCAGCCCGGGGAACGAAAAACTGTTTTTT.

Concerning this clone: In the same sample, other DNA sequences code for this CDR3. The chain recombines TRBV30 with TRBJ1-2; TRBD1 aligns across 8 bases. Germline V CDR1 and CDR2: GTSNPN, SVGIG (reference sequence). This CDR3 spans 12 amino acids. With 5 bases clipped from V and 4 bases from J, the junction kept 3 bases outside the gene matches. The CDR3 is CAWGQGGYGYTF. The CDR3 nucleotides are TGTGCCTGGGGACAGGGCGGCTATGGCTACACCTTC.

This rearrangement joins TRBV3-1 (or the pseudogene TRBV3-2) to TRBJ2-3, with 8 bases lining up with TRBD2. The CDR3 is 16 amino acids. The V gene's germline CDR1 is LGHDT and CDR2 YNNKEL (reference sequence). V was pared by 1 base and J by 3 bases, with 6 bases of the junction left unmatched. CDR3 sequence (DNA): TGTGCCAGCAGCCAAGGACTAGCGATATCGACAGATACGCAGTATTTT. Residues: CASSQGLAISTDTQYF.

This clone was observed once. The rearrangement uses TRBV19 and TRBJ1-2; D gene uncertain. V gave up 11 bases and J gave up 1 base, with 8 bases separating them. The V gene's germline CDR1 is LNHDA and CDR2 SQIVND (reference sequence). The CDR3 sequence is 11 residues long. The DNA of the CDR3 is TGTGCCGGCCGGGGTAACTATGGCTACACCTTC. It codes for CAGRGNYGYTF.

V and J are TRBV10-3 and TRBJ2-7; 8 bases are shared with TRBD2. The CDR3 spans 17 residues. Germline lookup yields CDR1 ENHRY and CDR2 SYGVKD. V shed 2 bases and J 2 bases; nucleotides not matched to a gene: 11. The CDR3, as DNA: TGTGCCATCAGTGAGGAGGCGAGCGGGAGTTCTACCTACGAGCAGTACTTC. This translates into CAISEEASGSSTYEQYF.

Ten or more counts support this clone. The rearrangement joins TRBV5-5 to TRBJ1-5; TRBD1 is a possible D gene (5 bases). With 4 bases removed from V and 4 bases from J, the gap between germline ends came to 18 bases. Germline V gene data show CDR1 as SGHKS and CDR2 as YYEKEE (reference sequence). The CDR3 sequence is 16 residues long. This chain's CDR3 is CASSQEPRVGNQPQHF. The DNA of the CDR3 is TGTGCCAGCAGCCAAGAACCCAGGGTTGGGAATCAGCCCCAGCATTTT.

CDR3 sequence: CASVTGAREKLFF. The CDR3, as DNA: TGTGCCAGCGTGACAGGAGCGAGGGAAAAACTGTTTTTT. The chain recombines TRBV2 with TRBJ1-4; D is possibly TRBD1 (6 bases). Trimming cost V 8 bases and J 8 bases, with 15 bases left between them. From germline, CDR1 is SNHLY and CDR2 FYNNEI. This CDR3 is 13 amino acids long.

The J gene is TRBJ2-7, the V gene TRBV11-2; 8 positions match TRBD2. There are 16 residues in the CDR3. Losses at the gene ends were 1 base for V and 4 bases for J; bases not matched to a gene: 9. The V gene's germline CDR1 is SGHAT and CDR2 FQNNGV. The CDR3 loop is CASSLGSSGSGYEQYF. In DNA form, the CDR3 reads TGTGCCAGCAGCTTAGGTTCCAGCGGGAGCGGGTACGAGCAGTACTTC.

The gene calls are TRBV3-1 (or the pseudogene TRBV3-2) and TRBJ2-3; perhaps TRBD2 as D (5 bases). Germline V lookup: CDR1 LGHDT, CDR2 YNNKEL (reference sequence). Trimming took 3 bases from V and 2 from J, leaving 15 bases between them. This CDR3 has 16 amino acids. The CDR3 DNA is TGTGCCAGCAGCCAGATAACGGGAAAGTACACAGATACGCAGTATTTT. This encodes CASSQITGKYTDTQYF.